A single sample gave rise to the 3 T cell receptor beta chains below, sequenced in a study of cytomegalovirus exposure and HLA in healthy donors. PCR was performed using 60 Vbeta and 13 Jbeta primers. TCRdb keeps only in-frame clones here, not all; method: immunoSEQ multiplex PCR. The sample includes under 55,000 clones, around 70% of them seen just once. Input material: PBMCs. The receptors stem from a woman between 45 and 65 years old in good health and CMV-seronegative.

The chain is built from TRBV7-8 and TRBJ2-3, with 14 bases aligning to TRBD2. Losses at the gene ends were 5 bases for V and 5 bases for J; bases not matched to a gene: 6. CDR1 and CDR2 (germline): SGHVS, FQNEAQ. The CDR3 has 16 residues. As DNA, the CDR3 is TGTGCCAGCAGCCTAAGACTAGCGGGGGGGTTAGATACGCAGTATTTT. Its protein product is CASSLRLAGGLDTQYF. Together with reference TRBV7-8 and TRBJ2-3, the CDR3 gives the full variable domain: GAGVSQSPRYKVAKRGQDVALRCDPISGHVSLFWYQQALGQGPEFLTYFQNEAQLDKSGLPSDRFFAERPEGSVSTLKIQRTQQEDSAVYLCASSLRLAGGLDTQYFGPGTRLTVL.

This clone was counted a few times. J is TRBJ2-3 and V is TRBV19; 9 bases fit TRBD2. The V gene end was trimmed by 6 bases and the J gene end by 0 bases; junction bases not matched to a gene: 16. Germline V gene lookup returns CDR1 LNHDA and CDR2 SQIVND (reference sequence). The CDR3 consists of 19 residues. The CDR3 coding sequence is TGTGCCAGTAGCAAACGTCCTGCTCAAAGCGGGGGGAGCACAGATACGCAGTATTTT. Its protein is CASSKRPAQSGGSTDTQYF.

The V call is TRBV5-1, the J call TRBJ1-1; 7 bases fit TRBD1. Trimming cost V 5 bases and J 3 bases; bases outside gene matches: 10. CDR3 length equals 15 residues. Germline-derived CDR1 and CDR2 are SGHRS and YFSETQ. The DNA of the CDR3 is TGCGCCAGCAGTTTGACAGGGCGACCCGACACTGAAGCTTTCTTT. Protein: CASSLTGRPDTEAFF.